These 2 T cell receptor beta chains share one sample of origin, sequenced in a study of cytomegalovirus exposure and HLA in healthy donors. In the PCR, 60 Vbeta and 13 Jbeta primers were used. Produced via immunoSEQ multiplex PCR; TCRdb's table is partial and in-frame only. Found here are roughly 90,000 clones, roughly four fifths of them singletons; the top ten hold roughly 3.5%. Sequenced sample: PBMCs. Receptors originate from a man aged 25-45 years in good health and CMV-seropositive.

The chain links TRBV5-6 to TRBJ2-7, with TRBD2 identical over 9 bases. V gave up 6 bases and J gave up 1 base; unmatched junction bases: 14. The CDR3 is made up of 17 amino acids. Germline V gene sequence: CDR1 SGHDT, CDR2 YYEEEE. The CDR3 DNA follows: TGTGCCAGCATCCGGAGGGGGAGCGGGAGGACTTCCTACGAGCAGTACTTC. Protein: CASIRRGSGRTSYEQYF.

This chain uses TRBV20-1 with TRBJ2-1; a possible D gene is TRBD2 (5 bases). Germline CDR1 and CDR2: DFQATT and SNEGSKA (reference sequence). V was shortened by 2 bases and J by 10 bases, with 6 bases between the two germline ends. This CDR3 is built from 10 residues. CDR3 sequence: CSARTREQFF. The CDR3 coding sequence is TGCAGTGCTAGAACTAGGGAGCAGTTCTTC.